This T cell receptor beta chain was captured by sequencing in a study of CD8+ T cells in alopecia areata. Between the trimmed V and J ends, which lost 6 bases and 2 bases, there was a span of 10 bases. This CDR3 has 13 amino acids. Germline CDR1 and CDR2: MNHEY and SMNVEV (reference sequence). RNA extraction was followed by reverse transcription into cDNA, which acted as the sequencing template. TCRdb's table, derived via immunoSEQ multiplex PCR, lists solely in-frame clones and lacks some. The sample carries 150,000 to 160,000 clones, under 60% recorded once. This clone appeared a few times. Sequences were derived from CD8+ T cells sorted from blood, sampled at week 0. The clonotype comes from a human donor with alopecia areata. This sequence joins TRBV27 and TRBJ1-2; D not certain. The CDR3 DNA follows: TGTGCCAGCAGCCACGGGCAGAACTATGGCTACACCTTC. Its translation: CASSHGQNYGYTF.